This record looks at one T cell receptor (beta chain) sequence and its context. As yet, its antigen is unknown. The DNA is omitted, as the CDR3 cannot be located on it reliably, and the CDR3 follows TCRdb's listing. The record originates from a study of T-cell reconstitution after alpha-beta-depleted transplantation in children. Whole-study results and caveats: It was newly produced T cells that mostly accounted for T-cell counts and diversity one year after transplant. Reportedly, roughly two months post-transplant, alpha-beta T cells arose from several hundred expanded graft clones.

The TCRbeta library was prepared with unique molecular identifiers. TCRdb processed the PCR reads anew with MiXCR; each CDR3 protein has one entry. The sample lists about a million distinct CDR3 sequences; less than 30% were seen once. The germline CDR1 and CDR2 sequences are ENHRY and SYGVKD. The length of the CDR3 is 15 amino acids, counting both ends. The material was PBMCs, mostly from graft donor cells, obtained 360 days after TCRalphabeta/CD19-depleted stem cell transplant. This TCR derives from a boy less than two years old who had a stem cell transplant for SCID, so the T cells may come from the graft donor. The chain recombines TRBV10-3 with TRBJ2-1; TRBD2, the table's D call, lacks a check against the DNA. CDR3: CAIRLSGPPNNEQFF.